This is a list of T cell receptor beta chains from one sample in a study of shared clonotypes between healthy human individuals. Sequencing was performed with immunoSEQ multiplex PCR; in TCRdb, only in-frame clones are kept and a portion is missing. The table records fewer than 1.6 million clones, 97% to 99% of them present only once. The sequenced sample was naive CD4+ T cells sorted from blood. The origin of the receptors is a man aged 25 to 45 in good health. Both conserved end residues are part of each CDR3. Fields, in order: V gene, J gene, clone size, D gene, CDR3 DNA, CDR3 protein. A D gene is named only where the DNA matches it firmly. Not all rows give a size; the values are once, few, many and, for expanded clones, a class.

v_call: TRBV20-1
j_call: TRBJ2-2
clone_size: -
d_call: -
cdr3_nt: TGCAGTGCTAGTAAGCACGGGGAGCTGTTTTTT
cdr3_aa: CSASKHGELFF

v_call: TRBV6-5
j_call: TRBJ2-5
clone_size: -
d_call: -
cdr3_nt: TGTGCCAGCAGCCCCTCCAGGGCGAGGGGGACCCAGTACTTC
cdr3_aa: CASSPSRARGTQYF

v_call: TRBV18
j_call: TRBJ2-6
clone_size: -
d_call: -
cdr3_nt: TGTGCCAGCTCACCCTTGGTAGGGGACGGGGCCAACGTCCTGACTTTC
cdr3_aa: CASSPLVGDGANVLTF

v_call: TRBV7-2
j_call: TRBJ1-5
clone_size: once
d_call: TRBD1
cdr3_nt: TGTGCCAGCAGCCGGGACAGGGATAATCAGCCCCAGCATTTT
cdr3_aa: CASSRDRDNQPQHF

v_call: TRBV28
j_call: TRBJ1-1
clone_size: -
d_call: TRBD1
cdr3_nt: TGTGCCAGCAGTTTGGACAGGGCCACTGAAGCTTTCTTT
cdr3_aa: CASSLDRATEAFF

v_call: TRBV13
j_call: TRBJ2-1
clone_size: -
d_call: -
cdr3_nt: TGTGCCAGCAGCGCCCCTAGCGCCTATGAGCAGTTCTTC
cdr3_aa: CASSAPSAYEQFF

v_call: TRBV18
j_call: TRBJ1-4
clone_size: -
d_call: TRBD1
cdr3_nt: TGTGCCAGCTCAGAACGGACCGGGACAGGGGGTGAAAAACTGTTTTTT
cdr3_aa: CASSERTGTGGEKLFF

v_call: TRBV6-5
j_call: TRBJ2-7
clone_size: few
d_call: TRBD1
cdr3_nt: TGTGCCAGCAGTTACGGACAGGGGGCCTACGAGCAGTACTTC
cdr3_aa: CASSYGQGAYEQYF

v_call: TRBV7-2
j_call: TRBJ1-4
clone_size: -
d_call: -
cdr3_nt: TGTGCCAGCAGCTTAGTCGTTCATGAAAAACTGTTTTTT
cdr3_aa: CASSLVVHEKLFF

v_call: TRBV5-6
j_call: TRBJ1-2
clone_size: -
d_call: -
cdr3_nt: TGTGCCAGCAGGTCTCAGGGTTTACGCGGAAACCACCTCAGCTACACCTTC
cdr3_aa: CASRSQGLRGNHLSYTF

v_call: TRBV4-1
j_call: TRBJ2-7
clone_size: -
d_call: TRBD2
cdr3_nt: TGCGCCAGCAGCCAAGTAGCACTAGCGGGAGACCCCTACGAGCAGTACTTC
cdr3_aa: CASSQVALAGDPYEQYF

v_call: TRBV19
j_call: TRBJ2-1
clone_size: -
d_call: TRBD2
cdr3_nt: TGTGCCAGTAGTCCACTAGCGATGGGCAATGAGCAGTTCTTC
cdr3_aa: CASSPLAMGNEQFF

v_call: TRBV28
j_call: TRBJ2-5
clone_size: -
d_call: -
cdr3_nt: TGTGCCAGCAGTTTGAAGATCTTCCCGCTAACTCAAGAGACCCAGTACTTC
cdr3_aa: CASSLKIFPLTQETQYF

v_call: TRBV19
j_call: TRBJ1-4
clone_size: -
d_call: -
cdr3_nt: TGTGCCAGTAGTACAGGGCGACAACCCAATGAAAAACTGTTTTTT
cdr3_aa: CASSTGRQPNEKLFF

v_call: TRBV5-1
j_call: TRBJ1-2
clone_size: -
d_call: TRBD1
cdr3_nt: TGCGCCAGCAGGCGGGACAGCACTTCGAACTATGGCTACACCTTC
cdr3_aa: CASRRDSTSNYGYTF

v_call: TRBV28
j_call: TRBJ2-3
clone_size: -
d_call: -
cdr3_nt: TGTGTCAGCAGTTTTCAGGGGCGGAATACGCAGTATTTT
cdr3_aa: CVSSFQGRNTQYF

v_call: TRBV10-1
j_call: TRBJ2-5
clone_size: -
d_call: TRBD1
cdr3_nt: TGCGCCAGCAGTAAAAGACAGGGGCCGAAGGAGACCCAGTACTTC
cdr3_aa: CASSKRQGPKETQYF

v_call: TRBV18
j_call: TRBJ1-1
clone_size: -
d_call: -
cdr3_nt: TGTGCCAGCTCACCATTGGTCGGGAACACTGAAGCTTTCTTT
cdr3_aa: CASSPLVGNTEAFF

v_call: TRBV5-4
j_call: TRBJ2-1
clone_size: -
d_call: -
cdr3_nt: TGTGCCAGCAGCTTCCAACAAGGCCCCTACAATGAGCAGTTCTTC
cdr3_aa: CASSFQQGPYNEQFF

v_call: TRBV9
j_call: TRBJ2-7
clone_size: -
d_call: TRBD2
cdr3_nt: TGTGCCAGCAGCGCCGCTAGCGGGAGTGCCTACGAGCAGTACTTC
cdr3_aa: CASSAASGSAYEQYF

v_call: TRBV5-1
j_call: TRBJ2-4
clone_size: once
d_call: -
cdr3_nt: TGCGCCAGCAGCCGCCCCGGTGGTACGGGGATCAAAAACATTCAGTACTTC
cdr3_aa: CASSRPGGTGIKNIQYF

v_call: TRBV7-6
j_call: TRBJ2-1
clone_size: -
d_call: -
cdr3_nt: TGTGCCAGCAGCTTTGGAAATGAGCAGTTCTTC
cdr3_aa: CASSFGNEQFF

v_call: TRBV10-3
j_call: TRBJ2-1
clone_size: -
d_call: TRBD1
cdr3_nt: TGTGCCATCAGTGCCTCCACCGGGACAGGGGCATCCTACAATGAGCAGTTCTTC
cdr3_aa: CAISASTGTGASYNEQFF

v_call: TRBV18
j_call: TRBJ2-5
clone_size: -
d_call: -
cdr3_nt: TGTGCCAGCTCACCACCGCGTGAGACCCAGTACTTC
cdr3_aa: CASSPPRETQYF

v_call: TRBV5-1
j_call: TRBJ2-1
clone_size: -
d_call: TRBD2
cdr3_nt: TGCGCCAGCAGCTTGGCGGGGACTAGTTCAGCTGAGCAGTTCTTC
cdr3_aa: CASSLAGTSSAEQFF

v_call: TRBV6-5
j_call: TRBJ1-1
clone_size: -
d_call: -
cdr3_nt: TGTGCCAGCACCCGGGCGAGAGGCCAAGGAACTGAAGCTTTCTTT
cdr3_aa: CASTRARGQGTEAFF

v_call: TRBV5-1
j_call: TRBJ2-2
clone_size: -
d_call: TRBD1
cdr3_nt: TGCGCCAGCAGAGGTGGGACAGGGAGGACCGGGGAGCTGTTTTTT
cdr3_aa: CASRGGTGRTGELFF

v_call: TRBV5-5
j_call: TRBJ1-1
clone_size: -
d_call: TRBD1
cdr3_nt: TGTGCCAGCAGCTTGCAGGGGGCGTTCGCGAACACTGAAGCTTTCTTT
cdr3_aa: CASSLQGAFANTEAFF

v_call: TRBV7-3
j_call: TRBJ2-2
clone_size: -
d_call: -
cdr3_nt: TGTGCCAGCAGCTTAGTCTCGAACACCGGGGAGCTGTTTTTT
cdr3_aa: CASSLVSNTGELFF